One and the same sample provided the 30 T cell receptor beta chains below, sequenced in a study of OX40 agonist ivuxolimab in advanced cancers. The assay was immunoSEQ multiplex PCR, and TCRdb's table has in-frame clones only and misses some. The data show around 10,000 clones, approximately 87% seen once. Sequencing was performed on CD4+ or CD8+ T cells sorted from blood, taken in a trial of the OX40 agonist ivuxolimab. The receptors were gathered from an adult with an advanced solid tumor such as melanoma, head and neck, liver or kidney cancer.

This clone showed up just a few times. This chain joins TRBV9 and TRBJ2-1; D not resolved. Trimming took off 0 bases at V and 6 bases at J, with 4 bases between the two ends. CDR3 length equals 12 residues. Germline V CDR1 and CDR2: SGDLS, YYNGEE. CDR3 coding DNA: TGTGCCAGCAGCGTAGCCCTCAATGAGCAGTTCTTC. Residues: CASSVALNEQFF.

V is TRBV7-6 and J is TRBJ2-7; 9 nucleotides match TRBD1. Trimming at V came to 5 bases and at J to 7 bases, leaving 6 bases not matched to a gene. Germline values: CDR1 SGHVS, CDR2 FNYEAQ. This CDR3 region has 13 residues. In DNA, the CDR3 is TGTGCCAGCAGCGACGGACAGGGGATGGAGCAGTACTTC. It codes for CASSDGQGMEQYF.

The V and J genes are TRBV28 and TRBJ2-5; no firm D call. The CDR3 length is 15 residues. The germline V gene has CDR1 MDHEN and CDR2 SYDVKM. V was cut by 3 bases and J by 2 bases, with 13 bases left in between. CDR3 region: CASSFSLRIQETQYF. The CDR3, as DNA: TGTGCCAGCAGTTTCTCCCTCCGGATACAAGAGACCCAGTACTTC.

As DNA, the CDR3 is TGTGCCAGCAGCGCCTACACAGATACGCAGTATTTT. Its protein is CASSAYTDTQYF. The V gene is TRBV9, the J gene TRBJ2-3; D is unresolved. V shed 3 bases and J shed 2 bases, with 4 bases lying between them. CDR3 size: 12 residues. Germline assignment: CDR1 SGDLS and CDR2 YYNGEE.

The genes are TRBV5-6 and TRBJ1-2, with D hard to call. The V gene lost 3 bases and the J gene lost 8 bases, with 11 bases spanning the gap. This CDR3 region has 12 residues. The germline CDR1 and CDR2 sequences are SGHDT and YYEEEE. The CDR3: CASSSQPGGYTF. For the CDR3, the DNA is TGTGCCAGCAGCTCACAGCCGGGGGGCTACACCTTC.

The V and J genes are TRBV18 and TRBJ2-1; D is unresolved. Germline V gene lookup returns CDR1 KGHSH and CDR2 LQKENI. This CDR3 has 11 residues. Trimming took 8 bases from V and 6 from J, leaving 8 bases between them. Here the CDR3 DNA reads TGTGCCAGCGGGGTTGGCAATGAGCAGTTCTTC. Protein product: CASGVGNEQFF.

The CDR3 nucleotides read TGTGCCAGCAGCTACGGAAGTTGGTCGGGGGGCTACGAGCAGTACTTC. This encodes CASSYGSWSGGYEQYF. The chain combines TRBV27 with TRBJ2-7; the match to TRBD2 covers 7 bases. V was clipped by 6 bases and J by 3 bases; unmatched bases: 14. The CDR3 spans 16 residues. CDR1 is MNHEY and CDR2 is SMNVEV in the germline V gene (reference sequence).

The chain carries TRBV25-1 and TRBJ2-1; the match to TRBD2 covers 11 bases. Germline V gives CDR1 MGHDK, CDR2 SYGVNS. This CDR3 comprises 14 residues. V lost 7 bases to trimming and J lost 6 bases; unmatched junction nucleotides: 5. CDR3 sequence reads: CASTVAGGFNEQFF. The CDR3 DNA sequence: TGTGCCAGCACAGTAGCGGGGGGGTTCAATGAGCAGTTCTTC.

The chain's CDR3 is CASSLGDRGDSGYTF. The DNA of the CDR3 is TGTGCCAGCAGCTTGGGGGACAGGGGAGACTCTGGCTACACCTTC. The chain couples TRBV7-9 to TRBJ1-2; TRBD1 matches at 10 bases. V gave up 3 bases and J gave up 7 bases; unmatched junction bases: 8. Germline V gene sequence: CDR1 SEHNR, CDR2 FQNEAQ (reference sequence). CDR3 length equals 15 residues. The variable domain in full, completed from reference TRBV7-9 and TRBJ1-2, reads DTGVSQNPRHKITKRGQNVTFRCDPISEHNRLYWYRQTLGQGPEFLTYFQNEAQLEKSRLLSDRFSAERPKGSFSTLEIQRTEQGDSAMYLCASSLGDRGDSGYTFGSGTRLTVV.

V and J are TRBV9 and TRBJ1-4, with D unclear. Trimming cost V 3 bases and J 7 bases, with 7 bases left between them. Germline V gives CDR1 SGDLS, CDR2 YYNGEE. The CDR3 runs to 12 residues. The CDR3 DNA is TGTGCCAGCAGCGGGACCGGTGAAAAACTGTTTTTT. Translation: CASSGTGEKLFF.

The chain is built from TRBV11-2 and TRBJ2-1; D ambiguous. This CDR3 contains 15 residues. V gave up 5 bases and J gave up 0 bases, with 11 bases separating them. The germline V gene has CDR1 SGHAT and CDR2 FQNNGV. The CDR3 DNA sequence: TGTGCCAGCAGCCAGACACCTAGCTCCTACAATGAGCAGTTCTTC. Translated: CASSQTPSSYNEQFF. The complete variable domain, with remaining parts taken from reference TRBV11-2 and TRBJ2-1, reads EAGVAQSPRYKIIEKRQSVAFWCNPISGHATLYWYQQILGQGPKLLIQFQNNGVVDDSQLPKDRFSAERLKGVDSTLKIQPAKLEDSAVYLCASSQTPSSYNEQFFGPGTRLTVL.

This chain links TRBV7-6 with TRBJ2-3, with 10 nucleotides matching TRBD2. CDR1 SGHVS and CDR2 FNYEAQ come from the germline V gene. The ends lost 6 bases at V and 5 bases at J; junction bases unmatched: 8. This CDR3 comprises 15 residues. The CDR3 here is CASRPTSGAKDTQYF. In DNA, the CDR3 is TGTGCCAGCAGGCCTACTAGCGGGGCCAAAGATACGCAGTATTTT.

The gene calls are TRBV19 and TRBJ1-5; D may be TRBD1 (5 bases). In germline, CDR1 is LNHDA, CDR2 SQIVND (reference sequence). This CDR3 spans 15 amino acids. V dropped 3 bases and J dropped 0 bases, with 9 bases sitting between them. The CDR3 region is CASSMTAYSNQPQHF. The CDR3 DNA reads TGTGCCAGTAGTATGACAGCTTATAGCAATCAGCCCCAGCATTTT.

This sequence joins TRBV7-6 and TRBJ2-5; 9 bases map to TRBD1. CDR1 is SGHVS, CDR2 FNYEAQ, per germline. The CDR3 loop spans 14 amino acids. Unmatched junction bases numbered 3, after V lost 2 bases and J lost 5 bases. The CDR3 region is CASSLWDRAETQYF. For the CDR3, the DNA is TGTGCCAGCAGCTTATGGGACAGGGCGGAGACCCAGTACTTC.

The chain uses TRBV4-1 and TRBJ1-5; 7 nucleotides align to TRBD1. The V and J ends lost 0 bases and 3 bases, in that order; junction bases with no gene match: 5. CDR1 is MGHRA and CDR2 is YSYEKL in the germline V gene. The CDR3 totals 16 residues. The CDR3 loop reads CASSQERQGNNQPQHF. DNA for the CDR3: TGCGCCAGCAGCCAAGAAAGACAGGGAAACAATCAGCCCCAGCATTTT.

This sequence joins TRBV2 and TRBJ1-1; 8 bases are shared with TRBD1. This CDR3 spans 12 amino acids. The trim removed 10 bases at V and 4 bases at J, leaving 5 bases unmatched. Per the germline V gene, CDR1 is SNHLY and CDR2 is FYNNEI. DNA for the CDR3: TGTGCCACCCTGACAGGGGCCACTGAAGCTTTCTTT. Translated, it gives CATLTGATEAFF.

This clone was seen a few times. CDR3 region: CASIENVNRGNYGYTF. CDR3 nucleotides: TGTGCCAGCATCGAGAATGTAAACAGGGGTAACTATGGCTACACCTTC. The chain combines TRBV28 with TRBJ1-2, with TRBD1 identical over 7 bases. CDR1 and CDR2 (germline): MDHEN, SYDVKM. V was clipped by 7 bases and J by 1 base; unmatched bases: 12. This CDR3 spans 16 amino acids.

The rearrangement links TRBV7-9 to TRBJ1-4; D is possibly TRBD1 (6 bases). V lost 3 bases and J lost 8, with 13 bases in between. CDR1 and CDR2 (germline): SEHNR, FQNEAQ (reference sequence). This CDR3 contains 14 residues. Here the CDR3 DNA reads TGTGCCAGCAGCTTTATCGGAGGGGGGGAAAAACTGTTTTTT. It is translated as CASSFIGGGEKLFF.

The chain is built from TRBV5-1 and TRBJ1-2; a weak D match, TRBD1 (5 bases). Trimming pared 0 bases from V and 5 bases from J, leaving 11 bases between. The CDR3 sequence is 14 residues long. CDR1 SGHRS and CDR2 YFSETQ come from the germline V gene. Written as DNA, the CDR3 is TGCGCCAGCAGCTTGGCTGGGGCGGGATATGGCTACACCTTC. Translation: CASSLAGAGYGYTF.

This clone has just a few counts. This chain joins TRBV7-3 and TRBJ2-7, with 9 bases aligning to TRBD1. With 5 bases clipped from V and 6 bases from J, the junction kept 5 bases outside the gene matches. This CDR3 has 13 amino acids. CDR1 and CDR2 (germline): SGHTA, FQGTGA. Here the CDR3 reads CASSLDRGREQYF. The CDR3 region has the DNA TGTGCCAGCAGCCTGGACAGGGGCCGCGAGCAGTACTTC.

This clone occurred once. J is TRBJ2-5 and V is TRBV7-9, with 9 bases lining up with TRBD1. The CDR3 contains 15 residues. Germline CDR1 SEHNR, CDR2 FQNEAQ (reference sequence). Trimming took 4 bases from V and 3 from J; bases not matched to a gene: 6. CDR3 bases: TGTGCCAGCAGCTCGGGACAGGGACGGGAAGAGACCCAGTACTTC. Its protein product is CASSSGQGREETQYF.

This rearrangement joins TRBV19 to TRBJ1-3; D is ambiguous. The CDR3 is made up of 16 amino acids. The germline gives CDR1 LNHDA, CDR2 SQIVND (reference sequence). V gave up 1 base and J gave up 0 bases, with 10 bases separating them. The CDR3 region is CASSIGGPSSGNTIYF. The DNA for the CDR3 is TGTGCCAGTAGTATAGGAGGACCGAGCTCTGGAAACACCATATATTTT. Together with reference TRBV19 and TRBJ1-3, the CDR3 gives the full variable domain: DGGITQSPKYLFRKEGQNVTLSCEQNLNHDAMYWYRQDPGQGLRLIYYSQIVNDFQKGDIAEGYSVSREKKESFPLTVTSAQKNPTAFYLCASSIGGPSSGNTIYFGEGSWLTVV.

The chain carries TRBV27 and TRBJ2-1; D is uncertain. Between the trimmed V and J ends, which lost 0 bases and 8 bases, there was a span of 8 bases. The CDR3 is made up of 13 amino acids. Looked up from germline, CDR1 is MNHEY and CDR2 is SMNVEV (reference sequence). DNA for the CDR3: TGTGCCAGCAGTTTATCAAACTGGGATGAGCAGTTCTTC. It encodes CASSLSNWDEQFF.

The V gene is TRBV6-5, the J gene TRBJ1-5; D not certain. The V gene's germline CDR1 is MNHEY and CDR2 SVGAGI. The V end lost 6 bases, the J end lost 1 base, and 13 bases lay between the germline ends. The CDR3 contains 15 residues. CDR3 bases: TGTGCCAGCAGCCCAGAGCGGGTGAGCAATCAGCCCCAGCATTTT. This encodes CASSPERVSNQPQHF.

The CDR3 DNA reads as TGTGCCAGCAGCTTGGGACAGGGGGCCTACAATGAGCAGTTCTTC. It yields the protein CASSLGQGAYNEQFF. The J gene is TRBJ2-1, the V gene TRBV5-6; 9 nucleotides align to TRBD1. Germline CDR1 reads SGHDT; CDR2 reads YYEEEE. V gave up 0 bases and J gave up 2 bases; unmatched junction bases: 0. The CDR3 runs 15 residues.

This clone counts as medium-sized. The rearrangement links TRBV7-9 to TRBJ2-1, with 8 positions matching TRBD1. The CDR3 loop spans 14 amino acids. Germline CDR1 reads SEHNR; CDR2 reads FQNEAQ (reference sequence). J lost 4 bases, V lost 6 bases, and 5 bases had no gene match. CDR3 residues: CASRKTGVYNEQFF. The CDR3, as DNA: TGTGCCAGCAGGAAGACAGGGGTGTACAATGAGCAGTTCTTC.

This clone appeared a few times. The chain has TRBV2 and TRBJ2-5; TRBD1 might be the D (5 bases). The CDR3 has 13 residues. V was cut by 3 bases and J by 2 bases, with 7 bases left in between. Germline loops: CDR1 SNHLY, CDR2 FYNNEI. CDR3 nucleotides: TGTGCCAGCAGTGACAGGGAACAAGAGACCCAGTACTTC. Encoded protein: CASSDREQETQYF.

The chain couples TRBV11-3 to TRBJ1-1; D gene ambiguous. The germline V gene encodes CDR1 SGHNT and CDR2 YENEEA. The CDR3 is made up of 15 amino acids. V lost 5 bases, J lost 5 bases, and 18 bases lay in between. The CDR3 spells CASSPTAQGGTEAFF. The CDR3 coding sequence is TGTGCCAGCAGCCCCACGGCCCAAGGTGGGACTGAAGCTTTCTTT.

V gene TRBV6-5 combines with J gene TRBJ2-5; no clear D gene. V lost 5 bases to trimming and J lost 7 bases, with 11 bases between them. This CDR3 is built from 12 residues. Germline V gene data show CDR1 as MNHEY and CDR2 as SVGAGI. The CDR3 protein is CASSPHLGTQYF. The CDR3 DNA sequence: TGTGCCAGCAGTCCCCACCTAGGGACCCAGTACTTC.

The chain links TRBV11-3 to TRBJ2-7, with D possibly being TRBD1 (5 bases). CDR1 and CDR2 from the germline V gene are SGHNT and YENEEA. There are 13 residues in the CDR3. V lost 4 bases and J 0 bases, leaving 7 bases between the germline ends. CDR3 loop: CASSSTASYEQYF. In DNA form, the CDR3 reads TGTGCCAGCAGCTCGACAGCCTCCTACGAGCAGTACTTC.